The present entry profiles one TCR beta chain with its context. The same CDR3 arises from other DNA sequences in this sample as well. Produced via immunoSEQ multiplex PCR; TCRdb's table is partial and in-frame only. This sample has 75,000 to 100,000 clones; about four fifths occur once, and the top ten carry approximately 15%. The data derive from a study of PD-1 blockade in classical Hodgkin lymphoma. Exposure to brentuximab vedotin varied, and each patient had relapsed following autologous stem cell transplantation. The CDR3 runs 12 residues. Between the trimmed V and J ends, which lost 3 bases and 2 bases, there was a span of 5 bases. Germline values: CDR1 MDHEN, CDR2 SYDVKM.

The chain combines TRBV28 with TRBJ2-7, with D hard to call. This TCR was sampled from a human donor with classical Hodgkin lymphoma. The specimen comprised peripheral blood mononuclear cells (PBMCs), sampled before the second cycle of nivolumab. The CDR3: CASSLSAYEQYF. Written as DNA, the CDR3 is TGTGCCAGCAGTTTGTCCGCCTACGAGCAGTACTTC.